Sequencing of this T cell receptor (beta chain) was carried out in a study of T-cell reconstitution after alpha-beta-depleted transplantation in children. Unique molecular identifiers were used to barcode this TCRbeta library. Each CDR3 protein gets one entry after TCRdb re-called the PCR reads with MiXCR. This table has 200,000 to 250,000 distinct CDR3 sequences, 9.5% to 13% appearing once. This clonotype was recorded many times. The CDR3 totals 15 residues. Trimming shortened V by 5 bases and J by 6 bases, and 20 bases separated the two germline ends. The germline V gene has CDR1 SGHAT and CDR2 FQNNGV.

This clonotype was obtained from a child under two years old with acute myeloid leukemia, due to receive a stem cell transplant. This rearrangement joins TRBV11-2 to TRBJ2-7, with D possibly called TRBD1 or TRBD2 (6 bases each). The sequencing here drew on PBMCs, taken before TCRalphabeta/CD19-depleted stem cell transplant. The CDR3 DNA sequence: TGTGCCAGCAGCCCAGGCGGGACATCCGGGTCCGAGCAGTACTTC. It is translated as CASSPGGTSGSEQYF.